The 21 T cell receptor beta chains below were found in one sample sequenced in a study of shared clonotypes between healthy human individuals. TCRdb's table, derived via immunoSEQ multiplex PCR, lists solely in-frame clones and lacks some. The sample lists roughly 1.5 million clones; about 98% were seen once. Sequences were obtained from naive CD4+ T cells sorted from blood. The subset is: CD45RA+ positively selected. These receptor sequences come from a man aged 25-45 years in good health.

The chain carries TRBV9 and TRBJ2-7; D is unclear. Trimming cost V 2 bases and J 6 bases, with 12 bases left between them. The CDR3 contains 13 residues. CDR1 and CDR2 (germline): SGDLS, YYNGEE. CDR3 DNA: TGTGCCAGCAGCGTCCGGGCTCGATCCGAGCAGTACTTC. Amino acids: CASSVRARSEQYF.

This clone was counted once. This sequence joins TRBV19 and TRBJ1-2; D gene unclear. The CDR3 contains 12 residues. Trimming took off 6 bases at V and 4 bases at J, with 9 bases between the two ends. CDR1 LNHDA and CDR2 SQIVND come from the germline V gene (reference sequence). The CDR3 is CASRFLGYGYTF. CDR3 in DNA: TGTGCCAGTAGGTTCCTCGGCTATGGCTACACCTTC. Using reference TRBV19 and TRBJ1-2 for the parts outside the CDR3, the full variable domain is DGGITQSPKYLFRKEGQNVTLSCEQNLNHDAMYWYRQDPGQGLRLIYYSQIVNDFQKGDIAEGYSVSREKKESFPLTVTSAQKNPTAFYLCASRFLGYGYTFGSGTRLTVV.

The genes are TRBV5-4 and TRBJ1-5; D might be TRBD1 (6 bases). The CDR3 covers 14 residues. CDR1 is SGHNT, CDR2 YYREEE, per germline (reference sequence). V lost 4 bases to trimming and J lost 0 bases, with 8 bases between them. The DNA for the CDR3 is TGTGCCAGCAGCACACAGGGTAGCAATCAGCCCCAGCATTTT. Translating gives CASSTQGSNQPQHF.

A word on this clone: This sample includes further DNA sequences coding for the same CDR3. The chain employs TRBV5-8 and TRBJ2-7; D call uncertain. CDR3 size: 15 residues. Germline CDR1 and CDR2: SGHTS and YDEGEE. Deletions cut 2 bases from V and 0 bases from J, with 12 bases between. This CDR3 is CASSLAGTSSYEQYF. In DNA form, the CDR3 reads TGTGCCAGCAGCTTAGCAGGAACCAGCTCCTACGAGCAGTACTTC. Full variable domain (missing parts from reference TRBV5-8 and TRBJ2-7): EAGVTQSPTHLIKTRGQQATLRCSPISGHTSVYWYQQALGLGLQFLLWYDEGEERNRGNFPPRFSGRQFPNYSSELNVNALELEDSALYLCASSLAGTSSYEQYFGPGTRLTVT.

The CDR3 is CASSEGLTTQYF. CDR3 in DNA: TGTGCCAGCAGTGAGGGACTAACGACGCAGTATTTT. The V gene is TRBV6-1, the J gene TRBJ2-3; 7 nucleotides align to TRBD2. The CDR3 totals 12 residues. V trimming: 3 bases; J trimming: 9 bases; junction bases outside the gene matches: 3. CDR1 and CDR2 from the germline V gene are MNHNS and SASEGT.

The genes are TRBV4-3 and TRBJ2-1; the D is unclear. The CDR3 is 17 amino acids. V lost 1 base and J 0 bases, leaving 13 bases between the germline ends. Germline V CDR1 and CDR2: LGHNA, YSLEER. The CDR3 loop is CASSQGIGLSSYNEQFF. DNA of the CDR3: TGCGCCAGCAGCCAAGGGATCGGGCTTAGCTCCTACAATGAGCAGTTCTTC.

This clone was counted only a few times. The same CDR3 can be traced to other DNA sequences in this sample. This sequence joins TRBV11-2 and TRBJ2-3, with D unresolved. The ends were cut back, 1 base at V and 3 bases at J, with 5 bases in the middle. The germline V gene encodes CDR1 SGHAT and CDR2 FQNNGV. The CDR3 covers 13 residues. CDR3 nucleotides: TGTGCCAGCAGCTTAGGCCCGACAGATACGCAGTATTTT. The encoded protein is CASSLGPTDTQYF. Drawing the rest from reference TRBV11-2 and TRBJ2-3, the complete variable domain is EAGVAQSPRYKIIEKRQSVAFWCNPISGHATLYWYQQILGQGPKLLIQFQNNGVVDDSQLPKDRFSAERLKGVDSTLKIQPAKLEDSAVYLCASSLGPTDTQYFGPGTRLTVL.

This clone has a single count. The rearrangement joins TRBV7-2 to TRBJ2-7, with D hard to call. This CDR3 spans 16 amino acids. Trimming pared 3 bases from V and 0 bases from J, leaving 15 bases between. Per the germline V gene, CDR1 is SGHTA and CDR2 is FQGNSA. The CDR3 DNA is TGTGCCAGCAGCTTCGTTGATCATCGCCGCTCCTACGAGCAGTACTTC. Translated: CASSFVDHRRSYEQYF.

The chain couples TRBV28 to TRBJ2-1; D is ambiguous. Germline V lookup: CDR1 MDHEN, CDR2 SYDVKM. This CDR3 region has 16 residues. The V end was cut by 3 bases, the J end by 4 bases, with 16 bases between. The DNA of the CDR3 is TGTGCCAGCAGTTTTGGGCTCAAGCGAAGGTACAATGAGCAGTTCTTC. Its protein product is CASSFGLKRRYNEQFF.

This clone was seen only once. The rearrangement links TRBV7-2 to TRBJ1-5, with 8 positions matching TRBD1. Germline CDR1 is SGHTA and CDR2 is FQGNSA. With V trimmed by 5 bases and J by 0 bases, 9 bases remained unmatched. CDR3 length: 17 amino acids. Here the CDR3 reads CASSLRGLGYSNQPQHF. The CDR3 DNA reads as TGTGCCAGCAGCCTCAGGGGGCTCGGTTATAGCAATCAGCCCCAGCATTTT. Complete variable domain (other parts from reference TRBV7-2 and TRBJ1-5): GAGVSQSPSNKVTEKGKDVELRCDPISGHTALYWYRQSLGQGLEFLIYFQGNSAPDKSGLPSDRFSAERTGGSVSTLTIQRTQQEDSAVYLCASSLRGLGYSNQPQHFGDGTRLSIL.

This chain links TRBV2 with TRBJ2-7, with no clear D. The V gene's germline CDR1 is SNHLY and CDR2 FYNNEI. V gave up 3 bases and J gave up 0 bases, with 9 bases separating them. The CDR3 has 14 amino acids. In DNA form, the CDR3 reads TGTGCCAGCAGTGAGGATCGCGCCTCCTACGAGCAGTACTTC. Translated: CASSEDRASYEQYF.

This sequence joins TRBV5-1 and TRBJ1-1; perhaps TRBD1 as D (5 bases). The CDR3 is 14 residues long. V dropped 1 base and J dropped 3 bases, with 10 bases sitting between them. Germline loops: CDR1 SGHRS, CDR2 YFSETQ. The CDR3 is CASSLLVGDTEAFF. DNA of the CDR3: TGCGCCAGCAGCTTGTTGGTGGGGGACACTGAAGCTTTCTTT.

The rearrangement links TRBV11-2 to TRBJ2-1; D is possibly TRBD1 or TRBD2 (6 bases each). CDR1 is SGHAT and CDR2 is FQNNGV in the germline V gene. V was pared by 4 bases and J by 4 bases, with 17 bases between. This CDR3 region has 16 residues. CDR3 protein: CASSSIWGAQYNEQFF. The CDR3 DNA reads as TGTGCCAGCAGCTCAATTTGGGGGGCTCAATACAATGAGCAGTTCTTC.

For this clone: The junction and the germline gene differ at one end; a read error may be behind it. At the DNA level, this CDR3 is encoded by other sequences in the same sample as well. J is TRBJ2-7 and V is TRBV5-1; the D gene is possibly TRBD2 (6 bases). The length of the CDR3 is 15 residues. Germline assignment: CDR1 SGHRS and CDR2 YFSETQ. CDR3 sequence reads: CASSPLPTSSYEQYF. The CDR3 DNA sequence: TGTGCCAGCAGCCCCCTCCCGACTAGCTCCTACGAGCAGTACTTC.

The table lists this clone with a count of one. Distinct nucleotide sequences in the sample also encode this CDR3. The V gene is TRBV28, the J gene TRBJ2-1, with D possibly called TRBD1 or TRBD2 (5 bases each). The V end lost 6 bases, the J end lost 4 bases, and 10 bases lay between the germline ends. The CDR3 is 13 amino acids. The germline V gene encodes CDR1 MDHEN and CDR2 SYDVKM. As DNA, the CDR3 is TGTGCCAGCAGCCCAGGGAGTTACAATGAGCAGTTCTTC. Translating it yields CASSPGSYNEQFF.

The chain couples TRBV30 to TRBJ2-7; 8 bases are shared with TRBD2. With V trimmed by 3 bases and J by 4 bases, 11 bases remained unmatched. CDR1 is GTSNPN, CDR2 SVGIG, per germline (reference sequence). The length of the CDR3 is 15 residues. CDR3 DNA sequence: TGTGCCTGGAGACCGCTCGAGATAGCGGGATACGAGCAGTACTTC. It codes for CAWRPLEIAGYEQYF.

This clone has a single count. The sample carries other DNA sequences with the same CDR3. J is TRBJ2-7 and V is TRBV28, with a tentative D call TRBD1 (5 bases). CDR1 is MDHEN, CDR2 SYDVKM, per germline. The CDR3 runs 12 residues. The V end lost 2 bases, the J end lost 6 bases, and 8 bases lay between the germline ends. CDR3 sequence reads: CASSLTGGEQYF. The CDR3 coding sequence is TGTGCCAGCAGTTTAACAGGTGGCGAGCAGTACTTC.

DNA of the CDR3: TGTGCCAGCAGCCCCCCCTGGGTAGCAGATACGCAGTATTTT. Its translation is CASSPPWVADTQYF. V and J are TRBV14 and TRBJ2-3; no firm D call. The CDR3 sequence is 14 residues long. Germline-derived CDR1 and CDR2 are SGHDN and FVKESK. The germline V and J ends were trimmed by 4 bases and 4 bases, with 12 bases remaining between them.

V gene TRBV13 combines with J gene TRBJ2-7; possibly TRBD1 or TRBD2 for D (5 bases each). V was cut by 1 base and J by 5 bases, with 9 bases left in between. The CDR3 spans 13 residues. CDR1 PRHDT and CDR2 FYEKMQ come from the germline V gene (reference sequence). The CDR3 DNA follows: TGTGCCAGCAGCTTAGTCAGAGGGGACGAGCAGTACTTC. Amino acid sequence: CASSLVRGDEQYF.

The genes are TRBV15 and TRBJ1-2; possible D gene TRBD1, 5 bases. V lost 0 bases and J 7 bases, leaving 12 bases between the germline ends. The CDR3 totals 14 residues. Germline CDR1 and CDR2: LNHNV and YYDKDF (reference sequence). The CDR3 DNA reads TGTGCCACCAGCAGAGATCTTGCAGGGTTTGGCTACACCTTC. Its protein product is CATSRDLAGFGYTF.

V and J are TRBV7-8 and TRBJ1-2; perhaps TRBD1 as D (6 bases). CDR1 and CDR2 from the germline V gene are SGHVS and FQNEAQ. The CDR3 consists of 16 residues. The ends were cut back, 3 bases at V and 7 bases at J, with 21 bases in the middle. The CDR3 bases are TGTGCCAGCAGCTTTGGGGTGCGAGTGGGGGGCCTTGGCTACACCTTC. Its protein is CASSFGVRVGGLGYTF.